This record looks at one T cell receptor beta chain sequence and its context. A multiplex PCR was run with 60 Vbeta primers and 13 Jbeta primers. Generated by immunoSEQ multiplex PCR, the TCRdb table keeps only in-frame clones and is missing some. Counted here are under 70,000 clones, around 79% occurring once; the ten biggest clones make up approximately 2.3%. This sample is part of a study of cytomegalovirus exposure and HLA in healthy donors. Trimming removed 5 bases from V and 2 bases from J; junction bases left unmatched: 6. CDR3 length: 14 residues. The germline gives CDR1 SEHNR, CDR2 FQNEAQ (reference sequence).

This rearrangement joins TRBV7-9 to TRBJ2-7; 7 nucleotides agree with TRBD1. Sequencing was carried out using PBMCs. The TCR sequence derives from a female donor in good health and CMV-seronegative. The CDR3 nucleotides read TGTGCCAGCAGCCCGACAGGGAAAACCTACGAGCAGTACTTC. This gives the protein CASSPTGKTYEQYF. The full variable domain, rest sourced from reference TRBV7-9 and TRBJ2-7, is DTGVSQNPRHKITKRGQNVTFRCDPISEHNRLYWYRQTLGQGPEFLTYFQNEAQLEKSRLLSDRFSAERPKGSFSTLEIQRTEQGDSAMYLCASSPTGKTYEQYFGPGTRLTVT.